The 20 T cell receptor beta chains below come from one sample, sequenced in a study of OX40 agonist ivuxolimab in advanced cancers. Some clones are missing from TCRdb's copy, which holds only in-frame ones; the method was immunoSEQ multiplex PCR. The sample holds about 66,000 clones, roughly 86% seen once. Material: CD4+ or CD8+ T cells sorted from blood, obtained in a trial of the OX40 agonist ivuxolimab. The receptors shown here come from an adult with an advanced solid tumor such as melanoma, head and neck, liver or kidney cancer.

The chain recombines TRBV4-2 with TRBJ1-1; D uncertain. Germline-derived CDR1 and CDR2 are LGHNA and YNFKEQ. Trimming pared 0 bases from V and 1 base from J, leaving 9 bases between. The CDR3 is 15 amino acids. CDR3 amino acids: CASSQDYGRNTEAFF. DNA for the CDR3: TGTGCCAGCAGCCAAGACTACGGCAGGAACACTGAAGCTTTCTTT.

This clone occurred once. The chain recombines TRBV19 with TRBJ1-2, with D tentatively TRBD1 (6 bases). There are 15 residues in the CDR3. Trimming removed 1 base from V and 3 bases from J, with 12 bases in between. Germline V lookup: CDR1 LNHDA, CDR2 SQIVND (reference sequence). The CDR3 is CASSIGGRGDYGYTF. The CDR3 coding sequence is TGTGCCAGTAGTATAGGGGGCAGGGGAGACTATGGCTACACCTTC.

The CDR3 DNA is TGTGCCATCAGTGTAGCCGGGACAGAGAACACCGGGGAGCTGTTTTTT. Translating it yields CAISVAGTENTGELFF. This chain connects TRBV10-3 to TRBJ2-2; 7 bases agree with TRBD1. The J segment lost 1 base and the V segment lost 4 bases, leaving 6 bases of the junction unmatched. The CDR3 contains 16 residues. The V gene's germline CDR1 is ENHRY and CDR2 SYGVKD.

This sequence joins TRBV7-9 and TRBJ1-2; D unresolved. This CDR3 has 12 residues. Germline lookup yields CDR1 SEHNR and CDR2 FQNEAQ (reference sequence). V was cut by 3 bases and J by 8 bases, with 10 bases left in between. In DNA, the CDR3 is TGTGCCAGCAGCTTGAGTGACGGCGGCTACACCTTC. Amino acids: CASSLSDGGYTF.

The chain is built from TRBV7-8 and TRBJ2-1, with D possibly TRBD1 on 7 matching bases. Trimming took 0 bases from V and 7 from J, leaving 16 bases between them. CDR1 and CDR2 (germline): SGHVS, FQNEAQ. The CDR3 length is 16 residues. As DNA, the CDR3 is TGTGCCAGCAGCTTAGCGCTCGGGGCAGGGGGGAATGAGCAGTTCTTC. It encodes CASSLALGAGGNEQFF.

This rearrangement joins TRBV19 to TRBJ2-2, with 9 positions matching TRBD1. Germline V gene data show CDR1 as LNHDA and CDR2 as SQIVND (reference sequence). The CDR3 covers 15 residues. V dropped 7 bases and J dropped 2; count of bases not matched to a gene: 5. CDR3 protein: CASTRTGANTGELFF. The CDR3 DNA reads TGTGCCAGTACCCGGACAGGGGCCAACACCGGGGAGCTGTTTTTT.

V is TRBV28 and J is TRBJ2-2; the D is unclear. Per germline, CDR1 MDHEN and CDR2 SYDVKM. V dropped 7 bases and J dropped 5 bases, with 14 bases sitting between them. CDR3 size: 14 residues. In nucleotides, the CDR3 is TGTGCCAGCAAATCGGCCCAGAGTACCGGGGAGCTGTTTTTT. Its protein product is CASKSAQSTGELFF.

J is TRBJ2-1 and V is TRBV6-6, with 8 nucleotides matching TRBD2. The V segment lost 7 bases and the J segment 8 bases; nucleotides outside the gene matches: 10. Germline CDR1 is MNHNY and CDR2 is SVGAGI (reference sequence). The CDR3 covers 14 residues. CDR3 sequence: CASKRTSGSDEQFF. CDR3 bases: TGTGCCAGCAAACGGACGAGCGGGAGCGATGAGCAGTTCTTC.

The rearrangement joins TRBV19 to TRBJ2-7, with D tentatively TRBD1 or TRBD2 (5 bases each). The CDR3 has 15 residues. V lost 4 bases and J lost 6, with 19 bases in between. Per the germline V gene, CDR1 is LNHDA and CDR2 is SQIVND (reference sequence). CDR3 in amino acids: CASSNVGQGPAEQYF. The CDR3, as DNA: TGTGCCAGTAGTAATGTTGGTCAGGGACCCGCCGAGCAGTACTTC. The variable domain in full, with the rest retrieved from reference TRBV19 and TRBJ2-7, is DGGITQSPKYLFRKEGQNVTLSCEQNLNHDAMYWYRQDPGQGLRLIYYSQIVNDFQKGDIAEGYSVSREKKESFPLTVTSAQKNPTAFYLCASSNVGQGPAEQYFGPGTRLTVT.

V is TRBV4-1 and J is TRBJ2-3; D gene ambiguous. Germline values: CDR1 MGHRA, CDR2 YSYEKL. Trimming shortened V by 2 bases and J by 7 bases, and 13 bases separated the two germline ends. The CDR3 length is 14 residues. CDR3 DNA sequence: TGCGCCAGCAGCCAAACTCTACCGGCCCATACGCAGTATTTT. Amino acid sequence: CASSQTLPAHTQYF.

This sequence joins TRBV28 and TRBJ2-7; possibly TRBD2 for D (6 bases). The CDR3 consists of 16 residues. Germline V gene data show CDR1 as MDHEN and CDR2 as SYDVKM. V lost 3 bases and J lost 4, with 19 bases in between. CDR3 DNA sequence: TGTGCCAGCAGTTTGTTAATCCTAGCGACTCGTTACGAGCAGTACTTC. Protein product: CASSLLILATRYEQYF. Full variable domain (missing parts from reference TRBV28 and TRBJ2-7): DVKVTQSSRYLVKRTGEKVFLECVQDMDHENMFWYRQDPGLGLRLIYFSYDVKMKEKGDIPEGYSVSREKKERFSLILESASTNQTSMYLCASSLLILATRYEQYFGPGTRLTVT.

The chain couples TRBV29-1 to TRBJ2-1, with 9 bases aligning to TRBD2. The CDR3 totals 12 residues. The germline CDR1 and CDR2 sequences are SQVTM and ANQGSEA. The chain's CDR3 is CSSGSSYNEQFF. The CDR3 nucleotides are TGCAGTAGCGGGAGCTCCTACAATGAGCAGTTCTTC.

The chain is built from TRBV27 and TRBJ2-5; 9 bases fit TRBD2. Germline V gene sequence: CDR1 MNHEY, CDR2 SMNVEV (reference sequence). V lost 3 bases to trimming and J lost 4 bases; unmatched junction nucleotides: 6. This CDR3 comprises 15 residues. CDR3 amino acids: CASSFSIAGVETQYF. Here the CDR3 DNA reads TGTGCCAGCAGTTTTTCCATAGCGGGAGTAGAGACCCAGTACTTC.

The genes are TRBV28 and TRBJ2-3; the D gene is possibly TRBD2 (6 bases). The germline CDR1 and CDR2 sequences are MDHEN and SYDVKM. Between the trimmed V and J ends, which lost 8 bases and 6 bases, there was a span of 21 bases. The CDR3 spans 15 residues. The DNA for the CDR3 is TGTGCCAGCTGCACCTTGACTAGGAGTTCGGATACGCAGTATTTT. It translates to CASCTLTRSSDTQYF.

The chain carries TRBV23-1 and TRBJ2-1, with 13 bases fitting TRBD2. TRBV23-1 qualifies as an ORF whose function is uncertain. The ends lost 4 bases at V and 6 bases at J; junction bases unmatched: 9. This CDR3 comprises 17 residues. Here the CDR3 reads CASSRHLRLAGGNEQFF. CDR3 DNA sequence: TGCGCCAGCAGTCGACACCTGAGACTAGCGGGAGGCAATGAGCAGTTCTTC.

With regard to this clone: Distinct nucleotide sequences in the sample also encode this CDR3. The CDR3 sequence: CASSVAGANVLTF. CDR3 nucleotides: TGTGCCAGCAGTGTGGCCGGGGCCAACGTCCTGACTTTC. This chain joins TRBV6-1 and TRBJ2-6; D call uncertain. Germline V lookup: CDR1 MNHNS, CDR2 SASEGT. Trimming removed 4 bases at V and 4 bases at J, with 5 bases between. The CDR3 consists of 13 residues.

The CDR3 loop is CASSQTGTGGHEQYF. The CDR3 bases are TGTGCCAGCAGTCAAACCGGGACAGGGGGCCACGAGCAGTACTTC. The chain has TRBV6-5 and TRBJ2-5; 12 bases are a match to TRBD1. The DNA matches TRBJ2-7 better at its end, which makes the J call doubtful. Looked up from germline, CDR1 is MNHEY and CDR2 is SVGAGI. The CDR3 consists of 15 residues.

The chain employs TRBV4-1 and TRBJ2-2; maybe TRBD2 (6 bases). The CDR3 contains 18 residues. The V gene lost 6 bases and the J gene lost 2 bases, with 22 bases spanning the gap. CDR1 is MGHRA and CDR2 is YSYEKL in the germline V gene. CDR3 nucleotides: TGCGCCAGCAGTAAGGGACGCGGGGTTAGCGCAAACACCGGGGAGCTGTTTTTT. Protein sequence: CASSKGRGVSANTGELFF.

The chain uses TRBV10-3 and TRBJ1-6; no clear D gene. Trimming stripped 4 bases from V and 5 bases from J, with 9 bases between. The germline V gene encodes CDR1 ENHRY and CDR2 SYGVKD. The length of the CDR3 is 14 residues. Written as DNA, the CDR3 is TGTGCCATCAGTGGAGGTGTAGATAATTCACCCCTCCACTTT. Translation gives CAISGGVDNSPLHF.

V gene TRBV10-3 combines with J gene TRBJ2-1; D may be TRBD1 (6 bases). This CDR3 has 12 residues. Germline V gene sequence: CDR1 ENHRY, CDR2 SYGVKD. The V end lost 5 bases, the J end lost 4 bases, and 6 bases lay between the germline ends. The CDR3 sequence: CAISTGYNEQFF. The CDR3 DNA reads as TGTGCCATCAGTACAGGGTACAATGAGCAGTTCTTC.